This TCR beta chain stems from a study of cytomegalovirus exposure and HLA in healthy donors. Study results and caveats: A later analysis reported that several of the most significant clusters appeared to be linked to common viral pathogens, among them Epstein-Barr virus.

Germline V gene sequence: CDR1 SGHTA, CDR2 FQGNSA. The ends lost 5 bases at V and 1 base at J; junction bases unmatched: 9. This CDR3 is 16 amino acids long. In the case of this clone: Antigen specificity is unknown.

PCR amplification relied on 60 Vbeta primers (plus 13 Jbeta primers). Repertoires were generated with immunoSEQ multiplex PCR, while TCRdb's copy carries only in-frame clones and drops some. The table records approximately 150,000 clones, about 77% of them present only once. The sequenced sample was PBMCs. The chain joins TRBV7-2 to TRBJ1-1; 8 bases map to TRBD1. The source of this sequence is a woman in her thirties or forties in good health and CMV-seropositive. The CDR3 loop is CASSKQGAGANTEAFF. The CDR3 bases are TGTGCCAGCAGCAAGCAGGGGGCGGGGGCGAACACTGAAGCTTTCTTT. Filled out from reference TRBV7-2 and TRBJ1-1, the complete variable domain reads GAGVSQSPSNKVTEKGKDVELRCDPISGHTALYWYRQSLGQGLEFLIYFQGNSAPDKSGLPSDRFSAERTGGSVSTLTIQRTQQEDSAVYLCASSKQGAGANTEAFFGQGTRLTVV.